The TCR beta chain described here comes from a study of T-cell reconstitution after alpha-beta-depleted transplantation in children. Notes on the study in general: In some patients, recipient T cells and intrathymic progenitors surviving conditioning explained high day-60 diversity.

The CDR3 runs to 12 residues. The V gene's germline CDR1 is MDHEN and CDR2 SYDVKM. Unique molecular identifiers were incorporated during preparation of the TCRbeta library. TCRdb recomputed calls from the PCR reads with MiXCR, one row per CDR3 protein. The sample includes about 290,000 distinct CDR3 sequences, about 9.5% of them seen just once. This clonotype was recorded at least ten times. Its antigen is undetermined. This chain joins TRBV28 and TRBJ1-1; D is uncertain. The source was PBMCs, collected before TCRalphabeta/CD19-depleted stem cell transplant. The receptor's source is a boy less than two years old with acute myeloid leukemia, due to receive a stem cell transplant. The CDR3 bases are TGTGCAACCTATGAACAGAACACTGAAGCTTTCTTT. Protein sequence: CATYEQNTEAFF.